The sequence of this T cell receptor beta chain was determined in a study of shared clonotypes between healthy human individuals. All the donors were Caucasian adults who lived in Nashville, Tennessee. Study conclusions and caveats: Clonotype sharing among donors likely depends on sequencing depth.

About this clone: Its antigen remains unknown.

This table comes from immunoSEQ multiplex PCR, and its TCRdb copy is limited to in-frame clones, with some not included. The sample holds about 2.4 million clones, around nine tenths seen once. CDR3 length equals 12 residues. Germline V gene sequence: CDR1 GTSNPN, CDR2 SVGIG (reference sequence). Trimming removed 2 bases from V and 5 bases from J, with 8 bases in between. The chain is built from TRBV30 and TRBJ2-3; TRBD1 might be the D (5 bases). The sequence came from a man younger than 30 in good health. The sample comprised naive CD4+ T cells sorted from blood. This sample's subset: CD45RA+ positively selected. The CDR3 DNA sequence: TGTGCCTGGAGTCTGGGGCTAGATACGCAGTATTTT. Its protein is CAWSLGLDTQYF.